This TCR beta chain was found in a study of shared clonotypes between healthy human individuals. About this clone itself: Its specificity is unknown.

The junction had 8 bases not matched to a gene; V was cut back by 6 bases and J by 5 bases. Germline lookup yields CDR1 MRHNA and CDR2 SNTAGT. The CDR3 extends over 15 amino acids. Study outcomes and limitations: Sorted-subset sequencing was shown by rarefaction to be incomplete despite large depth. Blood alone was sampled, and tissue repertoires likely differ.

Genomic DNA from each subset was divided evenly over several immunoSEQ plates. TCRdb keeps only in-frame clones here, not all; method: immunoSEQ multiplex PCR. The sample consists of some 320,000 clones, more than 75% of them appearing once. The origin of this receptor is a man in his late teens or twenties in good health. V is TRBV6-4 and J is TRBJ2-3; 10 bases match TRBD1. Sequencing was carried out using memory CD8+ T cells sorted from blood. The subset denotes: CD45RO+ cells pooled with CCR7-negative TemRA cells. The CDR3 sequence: CASSPGTGDEDTQYF. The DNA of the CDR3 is TGTGCCAGCAGCCCCGGGACAGGGGATGAAGATACGCAGTATTTT.